This TCR beta chain comes out of a study of blood T cell repertoires in COVID-19. About the study: T cells, B-cell-depleted T cells, or PBMCs supplied cDNA or gDNA.

TCRdb's table, derived via immunoSEQ multiplex PCR, lists solely in-frame clones and lacks some. The sample records more than 300,000 clones, more than 75% being singletons. The trim removed 6 bases at V and 0 bases at J, leaving 1 base unmatched. This CDR3 is built from 14 residues. Germline V lookup: CDR1 LGHDT, CDR2 YNNKEL (reference sequence). Participants, roughly 18 to 89 years old, spanned 24 US areas. Clinical histories supplied by participants themselves formed the basis of cohort assignment. The chain recombines TRBV3-1 (or the pseudogene TRBV3-2) with TRBJ1-1, with 10 positions matching TRBD1. The receptor was isolated from a woman younger than 35 who had recovered from COVID-19. The sample consisted of PBMCs or T cells enriched from blood (not recorded which). CDR3 bases: TGTGCCAGCAGGGACAGGGGGATGAACACTGAAGCTTTCTTT. Translating it yields CASRDRGMNTEAFF.